This T cell receptor beta chain was profiled in a study of a mutant IDH1 vaccine in newly diagnosed glioma. Background on the study: Across weeks 1, 3, 5, 7, 11, 15, 19 and 23, patients received a vaccination each time, eight in all. Therapy received beforehand was radiotherapy, temozolomide, or both, with most patients given both.

The CDR3 covers 16 residues. Germline lookup yields CDR1 LGHNA and CDR2 YNFKEQ. The V and J ends lost 4 bases and 0 bases, in that order; junction bases with no gene match: 8. Some clones are missing from TCRdb's copy, which holds only in-frame ones; the method was immunoSEQ multiplex PCR. The top ten clones hold around 6% of a sample with about 21,000 clones, under 90% of them seen once. As for this clone: The antigen is not known.

Regarding time point: week 11, during vaccination. Doses consisted of 300 ug of mutant IDH1 20-mer peptide each, paired with topical imiquimod. Here the sequenced sample was PBMCs, taken from a glioma patient whose treatment included an IDH1 peptide vaccine. The rearrangement uses TRBV4-2 and TRBJ1-1, with 7 bases aligning to TRBD1. This TCR was recovered from a woman in her 40s with glioma. CDR3 nucleotides: TGTGCCAGCAGCCGAGGGGACAGCCTCATGAACACTGAAGCTTTCTTT. This encodes CASSRGDSLMNTEAFF.